These 28 T cell receptor beta chains originate from one sample sequenced in a study of PD-L1 blockade in urothelial cancer. Produced via immunoSEQ multiplex PCR; TCRdb's table is partial and in-frame only. This table has approximately 32,000 clones, around 83% appearing once. The material was PBMCs, obtained around atezolizumab (anti-PD-L1) treatment. The receptors were sampled from a man in his sixties with urothelial cancer.

This clone was picked up many times. The chain's CDR3 is CASSIANQGAFQETQYF. For the CDR3, the DNA is TGTGCCAGTAGTATAGCTAACCAGGGGGCTTTCCAAGAGACCCAGTACTTC. The J gene is TRBJ2-5, the V gene TRBV19, with TRBD1 identical over 8 bases. The J segment lost 1 base and the V segment lost 1 base, leaving 8 bases of the junction unmatched. The germline gives CDR1 LNHDA, CDR2 SQIVND (reference sequence). The CDR3 covers 17 residues.

The chain joins TRBV7-8 to TRBJ1-1; D is possibly TRBD1 (5 bases). The ends were cut back, 4 bases at V and 5 bases at J, with 11 bases in the middle. CDR1 and CDR2 from the germline V gene are SGHVS and FQNEAQ. The CDR3 runs to 13 residues. The CDR3 here is CASSSDSWTEAFF. CDR3 nucleotide sequence: TGTGCCAGCAGCTCAGACAGTTGGACTGAAGCTTTCTTT. Using reference TRBV7-8 and TRBJ1-1 for the parts outside the CDR3, the full variable domain is GAGVSQSPRYKVAKRGQDVALRCDPISGHVSLFWYQQALGQGPEFLTYFQNEAQLDKSGLPSDRFFAERPEGSVSTLKIQRTQQEDSAVYLCASSSDSWTEAFFGQGTRLTVV.

The chain joins TRBV5-1 to TRBJ2-5; 7 bases are a match to TRBD2. Germline CDR1 and CDR2: SGHRS and YFSETQ. The CDR3 loop spans 16 amino acids. The V gene end was trimmed by 4 bases and the J gene end by 5 bases; junction bases not matched to a gene: 14. In nucleotides, the CDR3 is TGCGCCAGCAGCCCGCGGGGACTTGCGGGGGTGGAGACCCAGTACTTC. It encodes CASSPRGLAGVETQYF.

This chain joins TRBV6-4 and TRBJ2-7; no firm D call. Germline CDR1 is MRHNA and CDR2 is SNTAGT. V gave up 5 bases and J gave up 5 bases, with 22 bases separating them. This CDR3 contains 16 residues. Written as DNA, the CDR3 is TGTGCCAGCAGTTGGTATTGTTTAAGCATCAGGAACGAGCAGTACTTC. Translation: CASSWYCLSIRNEQYF.

V gene TRBV7-9 combines with J gene TRBJ2-7; 11 bases line up with TRBD1. Germline V gives CDR1 SEHNR, CDR2 FQNEAQ (reference sequence). The length of the CDR3 is 13 residues. The V gene end was trimmed by 3 bases and the J gene end by 6 bases; junction bases not matched to a gene: 1. The CDR3 region is CASSFGTGGEQYF. CDR3 nucleotide sequence: TGTGCCAGCAGCTTCGGGACAGGGGGCGAGCAGTACTTC.

The V gene is TRBV5-1, the J gene TRBJ1-1; no clear D gene. Germline CDR1 is SGHRS and CDR2 is YFSETQ. This CDR3 contains 14 residues. Trimming stripped 4 bases from V and 3 bases from J, with 13 bases between. CDR3 residues: CASSGTTGDTEAFF. The DNA of the CDR3 is TGCGCCAGCAGCGGAACGACGGGAGACACTGAAGCTTTCTTT.

The chain joins TRBV5-5 to TRBJ1-1; D is unresolved. In germline, CDR1 is SGHKS, CDR2 YYEKEE (reference sequence). This CDR3 contains 13 residues. Trimming stripped 4 bases from V and 3 bases from J, with 10 bases between. The CDR3 DNA is TGTGCCAGCAGCGCGGTTTTAGACACTGAAGCTTTCTTT. This sequence encodes CASSAVLDTEAFF.

This sequence joins TRBV10-3 and TRBJ2-3; 10 bases map to TRBD1. V lost 6 bases to trimming and J lost 4 bases; unmatched junction nucleotides: 7. The germline V gene encodes CDR1 ENHRY and CDR2 SYGVKD. The CDR3 totals 15 residues. This CDR3 is CAIRTGTGEADTQYF. For the CDR3, the DNA is TGTGCCATCAGGACCGGGACAGGGGAAGCAGATACGCAGTATTTT.

The chain employs TRBV6-5 and TRBJ2-5; 8 positions match TRBD2. There are 15 residues in the CDR3. V gave up 3 bases and J gave up 2 bases; unmatched junction bases: 5. Germline V gives CDR1 MNHEY, CDR2 SVGAGI. Here the CDR3 DNA reads TGTGCCAGCAGTTATGGTAGCGGGGAGCAAGAGACCCAGTACTTC. Residues: CASSYGSGEQETQYF.

The rearrangement joins TRBV4-3 to TRBJ1-2, with 10 bases lining up with TRBD1. The length of the CDR3 is 15 residues. Trimming cost V 0 bases and J 6 bases; bases outside gene matches: 4. Germline V gives CDR1 LGHNA, CDR2 YSLEER. The DNA of the CDR3 is TGCGCCAGCAGCCAAGATCGACAGGGGGCTCATGGCTACACCTTC. It codes for CASSQDRQGAHGYTF.

V is TRBV7-3 and J is TRBJ2-1, with TRBD2 identical over 11 bases. This CDR3 has 16 residues. Per germline, CDR1 SGHTA and CDR2 FQGTGA. V gave up 2 bases and J gave up 5 bases; unmatched junction bases: 5. The CDR3 nucleotides read TGTGCCAGCAGCTTAGAGGGACTAGCGGCTCACAATGAGCAGTTCTTC. This gives the protein CASSLEGLAAHNEQFF.

This clone has only a few counts. V and J are TRBV6-1 and TRBJ2-7; 9 bases fit TRBD1. V was clipped by 5 bases and J by 3 bases; unmatched bases: 8. There are 15 residues in the CDR3. Germline V gene sequence: CDR1 MNHNS, CDR2 SASEGT. CDR3 DNA: TGTGCCAGCAGTAACCGGGACAGGGACTTCTACGAGCAGTACTTC. Protein: CASSNRDRDFYEQYF.

The gene calls are TRBV5-1 and TRBJ2-1; 10 bases are shared with TRBD2. CDR1 and CDR2 (germline): SGHRS, YFSETQ. This CDR3 contains 18 residues. Losses at the gene ends were 0 bases for V and 0 bases for J; bases not matched to a gene: 6. The CDR3 DNA sequence: TGCGCCAGCAGCTTGGTTTTTAGCGGGAGGACCTCCTACAATGAGCAGTTCTTC. It codes for CASSLVFSGRTSYNEQFF.

This chain links TRBV30 with TRBJ2-3, with 9 bases that match TRBD2. This CDR3 contains 11 residues. Germline values: CDR1 GTSNPN, CDR2 SVGIG (reference sequence). V dropped 0 bases and J dropped 14; count of bases not matched to a gene: 3. The CDR3 DNA reads as TGTGCCTGGAGTGTCCTAGCGGGGAGGTATTTT. This encodes CAWSVLAGRYF.

The J gene is TRBJ1-1, the V gene TRBV7-3; D call uncertain. This CDR3 spans 13 amino acids. CDR1 is SGHTA and CDR2 is FQGTGA in the germline V gene. The V and J ends lost 2 bases and 1 base respectively, with 5 bases between them. The CDR3 protein is CASSLEENTEAFF. The CDR3 bases are TGTGCCAGCAGCTTAGAGGAGAACACTGAAGCTTTCTTT.

The genes are TRBV5-4 and TRBJ1-4, with TRBD1 as a possible D gene (5 bases). This CDR3 has 16 amino acids. V was shortened by 0 bases and J by 6 bases, with 15 bases between the two germline ends. CDR1 and CDR2 from the germline V gene are SGHNT and YYREEE (reference sequence). The CDR3 sequence: CASSLGVLTGDEKLFF. The DNA for the CDR3 is TGTGCCAGCAGCTTGGGCGTATTAACAGGTGATGAAAAACTGTTTTTT.

This clone was seen more than once but under ten times. V usage is TRBV14 and J usage is TRBJ1-1; D remains ambiguous. Germline CDR1 and CDR2: SGHDN and FVKESK. The V end lost 7 bases, the J end lost 7 bases, and 10 bases lay between the germline ends. This CDR3 region has 11 residues. The CDR3 is CASKAGDEAFF. The CDR3 DNA reads as TGTGCCAGCAAAGCCGGGGATGAAGCTTTCTTT.

The chain joins TRBV19 to TRBJ2-7; 13 bases align to TRBD2. CDR3 length: 16 amino acids. Germline V gene lookup returns CDR1 LNHDA and CDR2 SQIVND (reference sequence). The trim removed 5 bases at V and 1 base at J, leaving 5 bases unmatched. The CDR3 nucleotides read TGTGCCAGTAGTCCCCGGACTAGCGGGAGATCCTACGAGCAGTACTTC. Residues: CASSPRTSGRSYEQYF.

The chain uses TRBV27 and TRBJ1-2; no firm D call. Germline V gene lookup returns CDR1 MNHEY and CDR2 SMNVEV (reference sequence). With 5 bases removed from V and 2 bases from J, the gap between germline ends came to 18 bases. The CDR3 runs 16 residues. DNA of the CDR3: TGTGCCAGCAGTATCGCCGGGAGACAAGGAAACTATGGCTACACCTTC. This translates into CASSIAGRQGNYGYTF.

V gene TRBV28 combines with J gene TRBJ1-1; D is ambiguous. This CDR3 is 10 amino acids long. CDR1 and CDR2 (germline): MDHEN, SYDVKM. V was trimmed by 8 bases and J by 7 bases, leaving 8 bases between them. The CDR3 loop is CASVQVEAFF. The CDR3 DNA reads TGTGCCAGCGTTCAGGTTGAAGCTTTCTTT. Combining the CDR3 with reference TRBV28 and TRBJ1-1 gives the whole variable domain DVKVTQSSRYLVKRTGEKVFLECVQDMDHENMFWYRQDPGLGLRLIYFSYDVKMKEKGDIPEGYSVSREKKERFSLILESASTNQTSMYLCASVQVEAFFGQGTRLTVV.

The genes are TRBV13 and TRBJ2-7, with D possibly matching TRBD1 (6 bases). CDR1 is PRHDT, CDR2 FYEKMQ, per germline (reference sequence). This CDR3 has 17 residues. V dropped 4 bases and J dropped 2 bases, with 21 bases sitting between them. The CDR3 loop reads CASSSGDGRGIAYEQYF. CDR3 DNA: TGTGCCAGCAGCTCTGGGGATGGCAGGGGAATCGCCTACGAGCAGTACTTC.

The chain links TRBV5-4 to TRBJ2-7; 8 bases agree with TRBD1. V dropped 0 bases and J dropped 4; count of bases not matched to a gene: 9. The CDR3 spans 16 residues. Germline V gene data show CDR1 as SGHNT and CDR2 as YYREEE (reference sequence). CDR3 in DNA: TGTGCCAGCAGCTTGGGAGGGACAGGTTTCGCTTACGAGCAGTACTTC. Amino acid sequence: CASSLGGTGFAYEQYF.

The V call is TRBV5-1, the J call TRBJ1-2; 8 positions match TRBD1. CDR1 and CDR2 (germline): SGHRS, YFSETQ. The CDR3 runs to 11 residues. With V trimmed by 7 bases and J by 8 bases, 4 bases remained unmatched. The CDR3 sequence is CASQDREGYTF. Written as DNA, the CDR3 is TGCGCCAGCCAGGACAGGGAGGGCTACACCTTC.

The J gene is TRBJ2-1, the V gene TRBV19; 9 nucleotides align to TRBD1. The junction had 13 bases not matched to a gene; V was cut back by 7 bases and J by 9 bases. CDR3 length: 15 amino acids. In germline, CDR1 is LNHDA, CDR2 SQIVND (reference sequence). This CDR3 is CASTPRGQGWPEQFF. CDR3 sequence (DNA): TGTGCCAGTACCCCACGGGGACAGGGTTGGCCTGAGCAGTTCTTC.

The chain carries TRBV5-1 and TRBJ1-1; D may be TRBD1 (6 bases). The germline V and J ends were trimmed by 0 bases and 5 bases, with 11 bases remaining between them. The CDR3 covers 14 residues. Germline loops: CDR1 SGHRS, CDR2 YFSETQ. The CDR3 reads CASSLETGWTEAFF. The CDR3 nucleotides are TGCGCCAGCAGCTTGGAGACAGGATGGACTGAAGCTTTCTTT.

This chain joins TRBV6-4 and TRBJ2-3; 11 positions agree with TRBD2. Germline trimming cut 3 bases from V and 6 bases from J; bases unmatched to any gene: 5. This CDR3 is built from 15 residues. Germline lookup yields CDR1 MRHNA and CDR2 SNTAGT. CDR3 amino acids: CASSELAGDVDTQYF. The CDR3 DNA is TGTGCCAGCAGTGAACTAGCGGGAGATGTCGATACGCAGTATTTT.

The chain uses TRBV6-1 and TRBJ2-3, with D possibly being TRBD1 (6 bases). CDR1 and CDR2 from the germline V gene are MNHNS and SASEGT. The CDR3 totals 12 residues. V was pared by 5 bases and J by 7 bases, with 10 bases between. CDR3 sequence reads: CASSNTGYTQYF. The CDR3, as DNA: TGTGCCAGCAGTAACACAGGGTATACGCAGTATTTT.

This clone came up a few times. The chain has TRBV5-4 and TRBJ1-2; 9 positions agree with TRBD1. The CDR3 runs 16 residues. Looked up from germline, CDR1 is SGHNT and CDR2 is YYREEE (reference sequence). The J segment lost 1 base and the V segment lost 4 bases, leaving 8 bases of the junction unmatched. As DNA, the CDR3 is TGTGCCAGCAGCCAAGCGGGACAGGGCTTTAACTATGGCTACACCTTC. Amino acid sequence: CASSQAGQGFNYGYTF.